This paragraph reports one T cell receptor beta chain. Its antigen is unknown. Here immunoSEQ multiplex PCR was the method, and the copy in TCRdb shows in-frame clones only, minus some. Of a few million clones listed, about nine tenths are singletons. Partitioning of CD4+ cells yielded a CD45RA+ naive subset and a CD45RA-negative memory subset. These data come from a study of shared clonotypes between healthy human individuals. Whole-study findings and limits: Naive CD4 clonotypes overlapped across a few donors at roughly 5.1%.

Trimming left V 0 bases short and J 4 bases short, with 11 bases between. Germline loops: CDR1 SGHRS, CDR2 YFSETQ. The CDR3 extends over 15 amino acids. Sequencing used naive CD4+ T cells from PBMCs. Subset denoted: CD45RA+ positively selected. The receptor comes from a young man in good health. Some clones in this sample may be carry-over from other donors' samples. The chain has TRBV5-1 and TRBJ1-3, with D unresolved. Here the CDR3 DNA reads TGCGCCAGCAGCTTGGCCGGGTTGTTGGGAAACACCATATATTTT. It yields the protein CASSLAGLLGNTIYF.